This entry lists 19 T cell receptor beta chains sequenced from one sample in a study of OX40 agonist ivuxolimab in advanced cancers. Repertoires were generated with immunoSEQ multiplex PCR, while TCRdb's copy carries only in-frame clones and drops some. The repertoire has 50,000 to 65,000 clones, around nine tenths of them found once; the top ten carry approximately 0.61%. The sample consisted of CD4+ or CD8+ T cells sorted from blood, taken in a trial of the OX40 agonist ivuxolimab. The receptors shown here come from an adult with an advanced solid tumor such as melanoma, head and neck, liver or kidney cancer.

This clone was observed a single time. The identical CDR3 is also encoded by other nucleotide sequences in the sample. The chain uses TRBV28 and TRBJ1-1, with D maybe TRBD1 (6 bases). Germline V gene data show CDR1 as MDHEN and CDR2 as SYDVKM. The CDR3 has 14 amino acids. The V end lost 3 bases, the J end lost 4 bases, and 12 bases lay between the germline ends. CDR3 DNA sequence: TGTGCCAGCAGTTTCAGGGGAAGGAGCACTGAAGCTTTCTTT. Encoded protein: CASSFRGRSTEAFF.

This clone was counted a few times. This rearrangement joins TRBV7-9 to TRBJ2-7; 9 bases are a match to TRBD1. The ends lost 2 bases at V and 4 bases at J; junction bases unmatched: 9. Germline V gives CDR1 SEHNR, CDR2 FQNEAQ (reference sequence). There are 16 residues in the CDR3. In DNA, the CDR3 is TGTGCCAGCAGCTTACCCCTTACAGGGGGCGGTTACGAGCAGTACTTC. Its protein product is CASSLPLTGGGYEQYF. Filled out from reference TRBV7-9 and TRBJ2-7, the complete variable domain reads DTGVSQNPRHKITKRGQNVTFRCDPISEHNRLYWYRQTLGQGPEFLTYFQNEAQLEKSRLLSDRFSAERPKGSFSTLEIQRTEQGDSAMYLCASSLPLTGGGYEQYFGPGTRLTVT.

This chain uses TRBV28 with TRBJ1-1; D perhaps matches TRBD1 (6 bases). V lost 6 bases and J lost 1, with 9 bases in between. This CDR3 is 13 amino acids long. The germline V gene encodes CDR1 MDHEN and CDR2 SYDVKM. The CDR3 here is CASRPGQNTEAFF. CDR3 bases: TGTGCCAGCAGGCCGGGACAGAACACTGAAGCTTTCTTT.

V and J are TRBV10-3 and TRBJ1-2, with D tentatively TRBD1 (5 bases). V was clipped by 4 bases and J by 1 base, with 10 bases between them. The CDR3 covers 14 residues. Looked up from germline, CDR1 is ENHRY and CDR2 is SYGVKD. The CDR3 DNA reads as TGTGCCATCAGTGTCGGGGCTAATAACTATGGCTACACCTTC. Translating it yields CAISVGANNYGYTF.

This clone was counted between two and nine times. The chain carries TRBV4-1 and TRBJ1-5; D remains unclear. The CDR3 length is 14 residues. Trimming cost V 0 bases and J 7 bases, with 10 bases left between them. The germline V gene encodes CDR1 MGHRA and CDR2 YSYEKL. This chain's CDR3 is CASSQEAGKQPQHF. The CDR3 nucleotides are TGCGCCAGCAGCCAAGAAGCGGGGAAACAGCCCCAGCATTTT.

This chain joins TRBV28 and TRBJ2-7; no definite D call. The V and J ends lost 5 bases and 2 bases respectively, with 10 bases between them. The CDR3 is 13 residues long. The germline V gene has CDR1 MDHEN and CDR2 SYDVKM. The CDR3 DNA is TGTGCCAGCAGTCTTGACGGACCCTACGAGCAGTACTTC. Translation gives CASSLDGPYEQYF.

The rearrangement uses TRBV18 and TRBJ1-4, with 8 bases fitting TRBD1. V lost 1 base to trimming and J lost 6 bases; unmatched junction nucleotides: 4. Germline values: CDR1 KGHSH, CDR2 LQKENI. CDR3 size: 15 residues. The CDR3 here is CASSPRSGGDEKLFF. The CDR3 coding sequence is TGTGCCAGCTCACCACGGTCAGGGGGCGATGAAAAACTGTTTTTT. The full variable domain, with the rest looked up from reference TRBV18 and TRBJ1-4, is NAGVMQNPRHLVRRRGQEARLRCSPMKGHSHVYWYRQLPEEGLKFMVYLQKENIIDESGMPKERFSAEFPKEGPSILRIQQVVRGDSAAYFCASSPRSGGDEKLFFGSGTQLSVL.

The chain recombines TRBV27 with TRBJ1-2; the match to TRBD1 covers 10 bases. The CDR3 totals 15 residues. Trimming took 3 bases from V and 2 from J; bases not matched to a gene: 3. Germline V gene lookup returns CDR1 MNHEY and CDR2 SMNVEV (reference sequence). CDR3 amino acids: CASSLATGGNYGYTF. For the CDR3, the DNA is TGTGCCAGCAGTTTGGCGACAGGGGGCAACTATGGCTACACCTTC.

The chain has TRBV7-3 and TRBJ2-5; TRBD1 matches 7 bases. Germline CDR1 SGHTA, CDR2 FQGTGA. The CDR3 length is 15 residues. Losses at the gene ends were 5 bases for V and 2 bases for J; bases not matched to a gene: 8. The CDR3 DNA follows: TGTGCCAGCAGCGAGTATCGGACAGGTCAAGAGACCCAGTACTTC. Encoded protein: CASSEYRTGQETQYF.

The chain links TRBV6-1 to TRBJ2-2; 9 bases map to TRBD1. The CDR3 has 14 amino acids. J lost 5 bases, V lost 8 bases, and 6 bases had no gene match. The germline CDR1 and CDR2 sequences are MNHNS and SASEGT. The CDR3 nucleotides read TGTGCCAGCCACAGGGGGCCGGGGACCGGGGAGCTGTTTTTT. It specifies CASHRGPGTGELFF.

This clone was observed a handful of times. This chain uses TRBV19 with TRBJ1-1; D is unresolved. This CDR3 has 13 amino acids. V gave up 3 bases and J gave up 4 bases, with 9 bases separating them. Germline V gene lookup returns CDR1 LNHDA and CDR2 SQIVND (reference sequence). CDR3 DNA sequence: TGTGCCAGTAGTATCCAGGTGCCCACTGAAGCTTTCTTT. Translation: CASSIQVPTEAFF. Full variable domain (missing parts from reference TRBV19 and TRBJ1-1): DGGITQSPKYLFRKEGQNVTLSCEQNLNHDAMYWYRQDPGQGLRLIYYSQIVNDFQKGDIAEGYSVSREKKESFPLTVTSAQKNPTAFYLCASSIQVPTEAFFGQGTRLTVV.

The table lists this clone with a few counts. This chain connects TRBV5-1 to TRBJ1-2; possible D gene TRBD1, 5 bases. CDR1 is SGHRS and CDR2 is YFSETQ in the germline V gene. Trimming removed 5 bases from V and 8 bases from J, with 13 bases in between. The CDR3 is made up of 12 amino acids. The CDR3 bases are TGCGCCAGCAGTGTCGAGGGGTTGGGCTACACCTTC. Encoded protein: CASSVEGLGYTF.

This chain joins TRBV18 and TRBJ2-1; 11 bases map to TRBD2. The CDR3 has 15 residues. V trimming: 3 bases; J trimming: 6 bases; junction bases outside the gene matches: 4. Germline CDR1 and CDR2: KGHSH and LQKENI. The CDR3 nucleotides are TGTGCCAGCTCACCGGCCGGGACTAGCGGCAATGAGCAGTTCTTC. It yields the protein CASSPAGTSGNEQFF.

The chain couples TRBV6-1 to TRBJ2-7; D remains ambiguous. With 6 bases removed from V and 3 bases from J, the gap between germline ends came to 12 bases. Germline-derived CDR1 and CDR2 are MNHNS and SASEGT. The CDR3 totals 13 residues. CDR3 sequence reads: CASSREHFYEQYF. For the CDR3, the DNA is TGTGCCAGCAGCAGAGAACACTTCTACGAGCAGTACTTC.

The chain recombines TRBV7-8 with TRBJ2-7; 9 bases fit TRBD2. Trimming took 5 bases from V and 4 from J; bases not matched to a gene: 12. The CDR3 extends over 16 amino acids. Germline CDR1 is SGHVS and CDR2 is FQNEAQ. The CDR3 spells CASSPLAGVSYYEQYF. The DNA of the CDR3 is TGTGCCAGCAGCCCCTTAGCGGGAGTGAGTTATTACGAGCAGTACTTC.

The V and J genes are TRBV20-1 and TRBJ2-7; D unresolved. Trimming pared 5 bases from V and 6 bases from J, leaving 11 bases between. The CDR3 spans 11 residues. Germline V CDR1 and CDR2: DFQATT, SNEGSKA (reference sequence). The CDR3 coding sequence is TGCAGTGCTCTCTCCCTGAGCGAGCAGTACTTC. Translating gives CSALSLSEQYF.

This chain joins TRBV6-4 and TRBJ2-1, with 11 nucleotides matching TRBD2. The CDR3 covers 14 residues. V was clipped by 5 bases and J by 4 bases; unmatched bases: 1. CDR1 and CDR2 from the germline V gene are MRHNA and SNTAGT. CDR3 residues: CASSRLAGYNEQFF. CDR3 coding DNA: TGTGCCAGCAGTAGACTAGCGGGATACAATGAGCAGTTCTTC.

J is TRBJ2-7 and V is TRBV6-6; 15 nucleotides agree with TRBD2. Germline trimming cut 6 bases from V and 11 bases from J; bases unmatched to any gene: 8. CDR3 length: 14 amino acids. The V gene's germline CDR1 is MNHNY and CDR2 SVGAGI (reference sequence). The CDR3 spells CASSLGTSGRSKYF. The CDR3 DNA reads as TGTGCCAGCAGCCTTGGGACTAGCGGGAGGTCGAAGTACTTC.

This clone appeared once. The V call is TRBV5-4, the J call TRBJ2-2; D perhaps matches TRBD1 (7 bases). V dropped 4 bases and J dropped 5 bases, with 21 bases sitting between them. This CDR3 is built from 17 residues. Per the germline V gene, CDR1 is SGHNT and CDR2 is YYREEE (reference sequence). CDR3 sequence (DNA): TGTGCCAGCAGCGGGGCGGGGACAGCCAAAAAGACCGGGGAGCTGTTTTTT. This codes for CASSGAGTAKKTGELFF. The full variable domain, its missing parts supplied by reference TRBV5-4 and TRBJ2-2, is ETGVTQSPTHLIKTRGQQVTLRCSSQSGHNTVSWYQQALGQGPQFIFQYYREEENGRGNFPPRFSGLQFPNYSSELNVNALELDDSALYLCASSGAGTAKKTGELFFGEGSRLTVL.